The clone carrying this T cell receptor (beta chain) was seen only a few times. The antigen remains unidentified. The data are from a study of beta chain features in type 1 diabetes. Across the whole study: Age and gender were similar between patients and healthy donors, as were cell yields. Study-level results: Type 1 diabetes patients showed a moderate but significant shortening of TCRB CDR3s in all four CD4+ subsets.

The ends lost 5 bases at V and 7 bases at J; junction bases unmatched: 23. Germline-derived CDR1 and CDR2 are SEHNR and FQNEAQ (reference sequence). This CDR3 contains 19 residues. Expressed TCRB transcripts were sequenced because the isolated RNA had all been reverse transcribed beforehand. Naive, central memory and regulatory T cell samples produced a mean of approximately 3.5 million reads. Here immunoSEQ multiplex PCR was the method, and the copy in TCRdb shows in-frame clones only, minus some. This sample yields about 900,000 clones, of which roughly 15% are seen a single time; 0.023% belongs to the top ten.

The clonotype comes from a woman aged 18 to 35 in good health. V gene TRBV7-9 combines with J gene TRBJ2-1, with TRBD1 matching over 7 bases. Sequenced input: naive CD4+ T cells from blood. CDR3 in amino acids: CASSQELIHRTGQKNEQFF. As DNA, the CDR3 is TGTGCCAGCAGCCAAGAACTAATCCACCGGACAGGACAGAAGAATGAGCAGTTCTTC.